A selection of T cell receptor beta chains follows, all from one sample in a study of T-cell memory formation after mild COVID-19. TCRdb re-called the 5' RACE reads with MiXCR, one entry per CDR3 protein. The repertoire includes about 200,000 distinct CDR3 sequences, 7.5% to 10% of them detected once, and around 3.3% sits in the top ten. Sequenced: PBMCs or a T cell subset sorted from them (not recorded which). Source of these receptors: a man aged 18-30 years who had mild COVID-19 (a few samples of this study predate the infection). Cell type and time point are not known. CDR3s include the opening cysteine and the closing phenylalanine or tryptophan. D genes are given only for firm matches. A clone size is listed for some rows: how often the clone was seen (once, few, many), or a class if it is expanded.

j_call,clone_size,v_call,d_call,cdr3_nt,cdr3_aa
TRBJ2-1,many,TRBV7-2,-,TGTGCCAGCAGCGCGACTAGAAACTACAATGAGCAGTTCTTC,CASSATRNYNEQFF
TRBJ2-3,many,TRBV7-7,-,TGTGCTAGCAGCTTACTCCCCGGGGGAACATCAGATACGCAGTATTTT,CASSLLPGGTSDTQYF
TRBJ1-3,few,TRBV6-5,TRBD1,TGTGCCAGCACCGCAATTCGCCAGGGGGCGCCGGGAAACACCATATATTTT,CASTAIRQGAPGNTIYF
TRBJ2-5,-,TRBV7-2,TRBD2,TGTGCCAGCAGCTTTAGCGGGGGTTGGGGACAAGAGACCCAGTACTTC,CASSFSGGWGQETQYF
TRBJ1-2,-,TRBV12-3/TRBV12-4,-,TGTGCCAGCAGTGGGGGTGGGGGCTACACCTTC,CASSGGGGYTF
TRBJ2-4,-,TRBV5-6,-,TGTGCCAGCAGCTGGCGGGACCAAAACATTCAGTACTTC,CASSWRDQNIQYF
TRBJ2-5,-,TRBV20-1,-,TGCAGTGCTAGATGGGGTCGGGGACACCAAGAGACCCAGTACTTC,CSARWGRGHQETQYF
TRBJ1-5,few,TRBV6-2/TRBV6-3,-,TGTGCCAGCAGTTCTGGGCCGGATCAGCCCCAGCATTTT,CASSSGPDQPQHF
TRBJ2-3,many,TRBV7-9,TRBD2,TGTGCCAGCAGCGCTGGACTAGCACCAGATACGCAGTATTTT,CASSAGLAPDTQYF
TRBJ1-1,-,TRBV10-3,-,TGTGCCATCAGTGAGATCGACGTGACGGACACTGAAGCTTTCTTT,CAISEIDVTDTEAFF
TRBJ1-1,many,TRBV7-3,-,TGTGCCAGCTCGGGACACTACACTGAAGCTTTCTTT,CASSGHYTEAFF
TRBJ2-5,-,TRBV9,-,TGTGCCAGCAGCGGTGAGGGCGGAATAAAAGAGACCCAGTACTTC,CASSGEGGIKETQYF
TRBJ1-2,once,TRBV7-9,-,TGTGCCAGCAGCAATCGACCCTGGGAGTCGGGCTACACCTTC,CASSNRPWESGYTF
TRBJ2-5,few,TRBV5-1,-,TGCGCCAGCAGTCCCGGGGCGACGGAGACCCAGTACTTC,CASSPGATETQYF
TRBJ1-1,many,TRBV7-9,-,TGTGCCAGCAGCAGGACCGGGCCCGGCACTGAAGCTTTCTTT,CASSRTGPGTEAFF
TRBJ1-4,-,TRBV20-1,TRBD1,TGCAGTGCTAGAGATGGGACAGTGGGCGGCTTGAATGAAAAACTGTTTTTT,CSARDGTVGGLNEKLFF
TRBJ1-4,medium-sized,TRBV7-2,-,TGTGCCAGCAGCTTAACAGGGTCAACTAATGAAAAACTGTTTTTT,CASSLTGSTNEKLFF
TRBJ2-1,-,TRBV5-1,TRBD2,TGCGCCAGCAGCTTGGCGGCGGGGGGACGCTCCTACAATGAGCAGTTCTTC,CASSLAAGGRSYNEQFF
TRBJ2-2,-,TRBV5-4,TRBD1,TGTGCCAGCAGCCTAGGACAGGACGCGAACACCGGGGAGCTGTTTTTT,CASSLGQDANTGELFF
TRBJ2-1,many,TRBV12-3/TRBV12-4,-,TGTGCCAGCAGTTTGAGTTCGGGGGGCAAAACCTACAATGAGCAGTTCTTC,CASSLSSGGKTYNEQFF
TRBJ1-4,-,TRBV5-1,TRBD1,TGCGCCAGCAGCCTGGACAGGGCCGAGGAAAAACTGTTTTTT,CASSLDRAEEKLFF
TRBJ2-5,few,TRBV2,TRBD2,TGTGCCAGCAGTCTCCAGTGGGTAGCGGGGGGGCCGGGCCAGTACTTC,CASSLQWVAGGPGQYF
TRBJ1-5,many,TRBV20-1,TRBD1,TGCAGTGCTAAGGACAGGGAATACCCGCCCCAGCATTTT,CSAKDREYPPQHF
TRBJ2-2,few,TRBV12-3/TRBV12-4,-,TGTGCCAGCAGTACAACGGGACGGTTAATCACCGGGGAGCTGTTTTTT,CASSTTGRLITGELFF
TRBJ2-1,few,TRBV7-8,-,TGTGCCAGCGGGAGTCCTACCTACAATGAGCAGTTCTTC,CASGSPTYNEQFF
TRBJ1-5,many,TRBV7-2,TRBD1,TGTGCCAGCAGCCCCACACAGGGGTCGCTACCCCAGCATTTT,CASSPTQGSLPQHF
TRBJ2-6,few,TRBV20-1,-,TGCAGTGCTCCCTCCTCTGGGGCCAACGTCCTGACTTTC,CSAPSSGANVLTF
TRBJ2-2,few,TRBV9,TRBD2,TGTGCCAGCAGCTCACCGGGGGGGACCGGGGAGCTGTTTTTT,CASSSPGGTGELFF
TRBJ1-2,few,TRBV4-1,-,TGCGCCAGCAGCCAAGGGCTCGGGGTTTGGGCGGATGGCTACACCTTC,CASSQGLGVWADGYTF
TRBJ2-3,many,TRBV7-2,TRBD2,TGTGCCAGCAGCCGGGGACTAGCGGGGAGCACAGATACGCAGTATTTT,CASSRGLAGSTDTQYF
TRBJ1-1,many,TRBV6-2/TRBV6-3,-,TGTGCCAGCAGTCAGTGGGGTGGTGACAGCCGGGAGGCTTTCTTT,CASSQWGGDSREAFF
TRBJ1-5,-,TRBV7-2,-,TGTGCCAGCAGCTCTACCCAATGGCAGCCCCAGCATTTT,CASSSTQWQPQHF
TRBJ2-7,many,TRBV4-1,TRBD1,TGCGCCAGCAGCCAAGTCACAGGGGCTGGCTACGAGCAGTACTTC,CASSQVTGAGYEQYF
TRBJ2-4,few,TRBV4-3,-,TGCGCCAGCAGCACCGGGACGACGAAAAACATTCAGTACTTC,CASSTGTTKNIQYF
TRBJ2-2,few,TRBV5-1,-,TGCGCCAGCAGCTTCTCTTTGGTACAGGCCGGGGAGCTGTTTTTT,CASSFSLVQAGELFF
TRBJ2-1,many,TRBV6-6,TRBD2,TGTGCCAGCAGTGCGCAGGCGGGGGGGCCAAATGAGCAGTTCTTC,CASSAQAGGPNEQFF
TRBJ2-5,-,TRBV20-1,-,TGCAGTGCTAGAGGAGGGAGACAAGAGACCCAGTACTTC,CSARGGRQETQYF
TRBJ2-1,few,TRBV20-1,-,TGCAGTGTTACGGGGGGCCTCTCCTACAATGAGCAGTTCTTC,CSVTGGLSYNEQFF
TRBJ1-1,many,TRBV7-3,-,TGTGCCAGCAGTCCGGGGTGGGGAGTTGAAGCTTTCTTT,CASSPGWGVEAFF
TRBJ1-1,-,TRBV30,-,TGTGCCTGGAAGTTGGACACTGAAGCTTTCTTT,CAWKLDTEAFF
TRBJ2-5,few,TRBV7-2,TRBD2,TGTGCCAGCAGCTTCGGGACTATCCCGGGGACCCAGTACTTC,CASSFGTIPGTQYF
TRBJ2-4,many,TRBV5-1,-,TGCGCCAGCAGCTTGTACGGGAACCCCCAAAACATTCAGTACTTC,CASSLYGNPQNIQYF
TRBJ2-1,few,TRBV5-1,TRBD2,TGCGCCAGCAATAGGCGCGGGGGGCTTATAGATGAGCAGTTCTTC,CASNRRGGLIDEQFF
TRBJ2-3,few,TRBV12-3/TRBV12-4,-,TGTGCCAGCAGTTTAAGGCCAGGGGCGAGCACAGATACGCAGTATTTT,CASSLRPGASTDTQYF